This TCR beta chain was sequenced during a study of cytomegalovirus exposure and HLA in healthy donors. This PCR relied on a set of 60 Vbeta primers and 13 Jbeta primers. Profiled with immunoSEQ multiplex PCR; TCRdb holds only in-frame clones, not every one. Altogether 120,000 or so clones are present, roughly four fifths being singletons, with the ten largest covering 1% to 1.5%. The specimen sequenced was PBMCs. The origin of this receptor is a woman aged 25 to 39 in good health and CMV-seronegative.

The CDR3 nucleotides are TGTGCCAGCAGTTCCTCGGCTGGGACTTTGCCGTATTTT. This translates into CASSSSAGTLPYF. The J gene is TRBJ2-3, the V gene TRBV7-2; tentative D call: TRBD2 (6 bases). From germline, CDR1 is SGHTA and CDR2 FQGNSA. This CDR3 is built from 13 residues. V lost 6 bases, J lost 14 bases, and 21 bases lay in between. The complete variable domain, with remaining parts taken from reference TRBV7-2 and TRBJ2-3, reads GAGVSQSPSNKVTEKGKDVELRCDPISGHTALYWYRQSLGQGLEFLIYFQGNSAPDKSGLPSDRFSAERTGGSVSTLTIQRTQQEDSAVYLCASSSSAGTLPYFGPGTRLTVL.